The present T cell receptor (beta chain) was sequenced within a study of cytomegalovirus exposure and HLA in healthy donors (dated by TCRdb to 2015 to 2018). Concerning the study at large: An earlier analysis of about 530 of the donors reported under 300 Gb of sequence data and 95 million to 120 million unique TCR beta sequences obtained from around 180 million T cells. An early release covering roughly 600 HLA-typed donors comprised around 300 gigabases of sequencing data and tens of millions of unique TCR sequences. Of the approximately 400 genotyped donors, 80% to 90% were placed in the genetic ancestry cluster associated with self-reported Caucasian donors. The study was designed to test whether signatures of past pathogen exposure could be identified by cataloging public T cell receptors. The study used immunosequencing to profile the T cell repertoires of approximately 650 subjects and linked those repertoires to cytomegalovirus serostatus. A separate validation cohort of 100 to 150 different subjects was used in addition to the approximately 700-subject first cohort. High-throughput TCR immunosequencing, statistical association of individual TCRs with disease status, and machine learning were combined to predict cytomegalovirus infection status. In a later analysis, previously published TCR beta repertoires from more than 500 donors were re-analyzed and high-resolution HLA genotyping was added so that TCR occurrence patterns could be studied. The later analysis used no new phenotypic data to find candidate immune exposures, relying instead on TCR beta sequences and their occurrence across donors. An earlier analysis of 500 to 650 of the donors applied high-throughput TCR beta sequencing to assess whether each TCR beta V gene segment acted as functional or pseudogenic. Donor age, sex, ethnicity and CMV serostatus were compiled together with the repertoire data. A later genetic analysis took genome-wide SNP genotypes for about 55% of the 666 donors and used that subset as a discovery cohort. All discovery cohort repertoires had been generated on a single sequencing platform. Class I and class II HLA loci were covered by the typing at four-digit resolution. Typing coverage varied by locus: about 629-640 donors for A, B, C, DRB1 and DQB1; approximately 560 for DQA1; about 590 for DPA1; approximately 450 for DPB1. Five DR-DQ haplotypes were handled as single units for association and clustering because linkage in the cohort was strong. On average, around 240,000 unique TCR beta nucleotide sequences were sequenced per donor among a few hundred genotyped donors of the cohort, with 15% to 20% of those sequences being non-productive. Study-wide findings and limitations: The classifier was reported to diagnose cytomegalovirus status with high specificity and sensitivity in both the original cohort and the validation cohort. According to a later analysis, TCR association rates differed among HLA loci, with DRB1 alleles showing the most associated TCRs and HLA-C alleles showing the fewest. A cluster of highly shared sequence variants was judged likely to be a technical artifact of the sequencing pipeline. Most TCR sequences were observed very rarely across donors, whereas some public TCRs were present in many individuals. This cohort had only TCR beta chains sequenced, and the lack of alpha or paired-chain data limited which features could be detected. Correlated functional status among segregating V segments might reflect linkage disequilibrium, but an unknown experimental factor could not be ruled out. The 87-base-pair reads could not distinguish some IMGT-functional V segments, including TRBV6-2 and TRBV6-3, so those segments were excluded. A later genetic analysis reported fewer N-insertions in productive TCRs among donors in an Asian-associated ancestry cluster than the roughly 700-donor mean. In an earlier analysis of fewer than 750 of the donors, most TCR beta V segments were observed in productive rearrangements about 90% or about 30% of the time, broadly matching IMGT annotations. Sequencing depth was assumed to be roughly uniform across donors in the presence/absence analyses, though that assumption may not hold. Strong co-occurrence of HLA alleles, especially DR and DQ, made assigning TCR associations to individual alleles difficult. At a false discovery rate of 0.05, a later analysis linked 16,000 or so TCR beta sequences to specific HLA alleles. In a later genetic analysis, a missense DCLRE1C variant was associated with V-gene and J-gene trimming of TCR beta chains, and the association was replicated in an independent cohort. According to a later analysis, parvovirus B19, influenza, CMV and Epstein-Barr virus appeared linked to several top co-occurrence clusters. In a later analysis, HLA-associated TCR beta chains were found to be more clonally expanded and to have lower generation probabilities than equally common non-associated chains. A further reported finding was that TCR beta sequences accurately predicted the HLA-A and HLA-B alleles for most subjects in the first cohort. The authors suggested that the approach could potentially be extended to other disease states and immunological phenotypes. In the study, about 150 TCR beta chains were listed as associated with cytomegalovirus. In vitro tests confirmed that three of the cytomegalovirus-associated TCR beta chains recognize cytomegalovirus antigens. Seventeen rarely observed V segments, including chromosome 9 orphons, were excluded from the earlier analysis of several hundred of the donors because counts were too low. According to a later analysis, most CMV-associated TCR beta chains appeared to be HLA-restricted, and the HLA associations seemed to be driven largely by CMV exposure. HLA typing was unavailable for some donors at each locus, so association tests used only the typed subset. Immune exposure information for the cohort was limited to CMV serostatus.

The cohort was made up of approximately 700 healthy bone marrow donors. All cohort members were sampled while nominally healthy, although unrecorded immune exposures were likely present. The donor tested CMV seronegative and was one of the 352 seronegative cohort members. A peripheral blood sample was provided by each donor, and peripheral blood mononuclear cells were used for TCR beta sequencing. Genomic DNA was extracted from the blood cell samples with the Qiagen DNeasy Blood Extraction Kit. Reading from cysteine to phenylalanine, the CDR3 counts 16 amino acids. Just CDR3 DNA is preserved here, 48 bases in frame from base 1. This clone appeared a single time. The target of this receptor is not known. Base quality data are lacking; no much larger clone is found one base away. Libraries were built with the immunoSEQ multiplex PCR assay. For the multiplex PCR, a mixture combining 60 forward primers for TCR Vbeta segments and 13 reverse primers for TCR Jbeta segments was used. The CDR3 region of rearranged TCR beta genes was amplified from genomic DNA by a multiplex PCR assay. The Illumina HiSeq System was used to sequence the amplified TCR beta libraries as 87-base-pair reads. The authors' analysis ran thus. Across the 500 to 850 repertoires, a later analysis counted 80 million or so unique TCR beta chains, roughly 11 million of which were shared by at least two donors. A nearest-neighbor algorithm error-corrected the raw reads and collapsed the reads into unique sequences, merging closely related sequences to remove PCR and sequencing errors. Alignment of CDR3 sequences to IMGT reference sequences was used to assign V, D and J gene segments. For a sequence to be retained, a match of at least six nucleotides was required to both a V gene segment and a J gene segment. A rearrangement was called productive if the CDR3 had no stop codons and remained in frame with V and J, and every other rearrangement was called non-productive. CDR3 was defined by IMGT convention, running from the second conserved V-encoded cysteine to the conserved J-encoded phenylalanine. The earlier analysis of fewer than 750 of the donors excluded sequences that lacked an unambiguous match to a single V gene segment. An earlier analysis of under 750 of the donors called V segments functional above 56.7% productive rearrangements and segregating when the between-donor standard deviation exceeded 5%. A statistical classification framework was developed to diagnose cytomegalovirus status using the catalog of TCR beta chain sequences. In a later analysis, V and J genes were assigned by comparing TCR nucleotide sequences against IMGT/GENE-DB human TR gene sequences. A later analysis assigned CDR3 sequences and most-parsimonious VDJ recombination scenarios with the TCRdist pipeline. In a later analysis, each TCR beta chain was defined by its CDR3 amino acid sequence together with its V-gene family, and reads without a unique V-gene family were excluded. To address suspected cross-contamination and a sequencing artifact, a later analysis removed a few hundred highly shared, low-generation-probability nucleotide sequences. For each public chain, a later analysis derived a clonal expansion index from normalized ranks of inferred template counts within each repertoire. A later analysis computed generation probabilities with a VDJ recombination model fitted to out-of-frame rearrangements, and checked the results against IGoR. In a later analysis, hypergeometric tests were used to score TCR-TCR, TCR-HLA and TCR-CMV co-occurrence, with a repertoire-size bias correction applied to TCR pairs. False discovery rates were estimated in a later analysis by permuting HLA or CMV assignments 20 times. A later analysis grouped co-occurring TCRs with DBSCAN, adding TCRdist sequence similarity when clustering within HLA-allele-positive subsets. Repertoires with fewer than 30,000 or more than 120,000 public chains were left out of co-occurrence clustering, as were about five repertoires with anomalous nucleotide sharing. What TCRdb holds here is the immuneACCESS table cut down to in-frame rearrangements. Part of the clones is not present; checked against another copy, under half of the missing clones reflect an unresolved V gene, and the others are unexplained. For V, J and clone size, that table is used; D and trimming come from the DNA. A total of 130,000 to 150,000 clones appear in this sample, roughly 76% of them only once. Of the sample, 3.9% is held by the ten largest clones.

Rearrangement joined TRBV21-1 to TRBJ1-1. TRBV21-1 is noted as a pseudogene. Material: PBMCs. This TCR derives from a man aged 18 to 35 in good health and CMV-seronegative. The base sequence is TGTGCCAGCAGCAAAGTAGGAGGGAGTCTAAACACTGAAGCTTTCTTT. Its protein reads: CASSKVGGSLNTEAFF.